The following is a TCR beta chain sequence with its context. The method was immunoSEQ multiplex PCR; TCRdb's version includes in-frame clones alone and lacks a portion of them. The data show about 330,000 clones, around 90% seen once. These data come from a study of Ad26.COV2.S vaccination and SARS-CoV-2 variants. There are 17 residues in the CDR3. Germline V gives CDR1 MNHEY, CDR2 SMNVEV (reference sequence). Trimming took 4 bases from V and 2 from J; bases not matched to a gene: 10. Treatment in this sample: about 20 received Ad26.COV2.S at low or high dose, single or two shots; about 5 received placebo; per-sample allocation not given. Samples analyzed were those drawn on day 63 after the first vaccine or placebo injection. SARS-CoV-2 spike from the Wuhan strain was encoded by the vaccine, an Ad26 vector.

This clonotype was sampled from a person between 18 and 60 years old who received the Ad26.COV2.S COVID-19 vaccine or a placebo. V is TRBV27 and J is TRBJ2-1; 8 bases are a match to TRBD2. The sample in question was peripheral blood, obtained in a trial of Ad26.COV2.S vaccine versus placebo. The CDR3 sequence is CASSSLRAGETYNEQFF. DNA for the CDR3: TGTGCCAGCAGTTCCCTGCGAGCGGGAGAAACCTACAATGAGCAGTTCTTC.